The rows below give T cell receptor beta chains drawn from one sample of a study of cytomegalovirus exposure and HLA in healthy donors. Clones were sequenced by immunoSEQ multiplex PCR, and TCRdb holds only the in-frame ones, with some missing. The sample has some 150,000 clones; 86% are singletons. Sequenced input: PBMCs. The receptor set was obtained from a man aged 18-30 years in good health and CMV-seropositive. The conserved cysteine and the conserved F or W are not part of the CDR3 here. A D gene is named only where the DNA matches it firmly.

TRBJ2-2,TRBV29-1,NA,SAFGGSTGELF
TRBJ2-7,TRBV19,NA,ASSPRSSSYEQY
TRBJ2-2,TRBV29-1,TRBD2,SVLGLAATGELF
TRBJ1-2,TRBV7-2,NA,ASSLGSGAGYGYT
TRBJ2-7,TRBV27,NA,ASSLDRLGDYEQY
TRBJ2-5,TRBV19,TRBD2,ASRGLAGGPETQY
TRBJ1-5,TRBV18,NA,ASSPNTLGRDNQPQH
TRBJ1-2,TRBV6-5,TRBD1,ASSPTGNYGYT
TRBJ2-7,TRBV11-2,NA,ASSYEGQGAYEQY
TRBJ1-2,TRBV5-1,TRBD1,ASSFEDRVTNGYT
TRBJ2-7,TRBV5-4,NA,ASRAGPDGGYEQY
TRBJ1-2,TRBV7-2,TRBD1,ASSLFQGADYGYT
TRBJ2-5,TRBV29-1,TRBD2,SVEGGVSETQY
TRBJ2-2,TRBV9,TRBD2,ASSVTSGRGELF
TRBJ2-1,TRBV9,TRBD2,ASTPGGSYYNEQF
TRBJ1-2,TRBV13,TRBD1,ASSFSGTGFDYGYT
TRBJ2-1,TRBV7-2,TRBD2,ASSSAGGLLDEQF
TRBJ2-5,TRBV18,NA,ASSPLGPQETQY
TRBJ2-5,TRBV7-2,NA,ASIPPENQETQY
TRBJ2-7,TRBV4-1,NA,ASSQVSGSPTYEQY
TRBJ2-7,TRBV7-2,NA,ASSPPAGAEQY
TRBJ2-1,TRBV7-9,NA,ASSRFSVSPNEQF
TRBJ1-2,TRBV9,TRBD1,ASSVAALGTDGNGYT
TRBJ2-2,TRBV27,NA,ASSLLGLGPNTGELF
TRBJ2-1,TRBV10-3,NA,AISERGLEYNEQF
TRBJ2-7,TRBV7-2,TRBD1,ASSVRQGSHEQY
TRBJ2-1,TRBV7-3,TRBD2,ASSLVAGGYEQF
TRBJ2-1,TRBV6-5,NA,ASSYTSRDEQF
TRBJ2-1,TRBV28,TRBD2,ASSRGLAVSSYNEQF
TRBJ2-1,TRBV27,NA,ASSREHAMNEQF
TRBJ2-4,TRBV5-1,TRBD2,ASSSGMTAGGQDIQY
TRBJ2-1,TRBV5-1,TRBD1,ASSERQGAGNEQF